The clone carrying this T cell receptor (beta chain) was seen a single time. Original methodology: Amplification from reference gene primers served as the basis for estimated nucleated cell counts. Sequenced by immunoSEQ multiplex PCR; TCRdb stores in-frame clones only, minus some. V and J calls and clone size are as listed in that table; D and trimming were resolved from the DNA. The profile covers tens of thousands of clones, with roughly 85% appearing a single time and 25% to 30% taken by the ten largest. These data belong to a study of blood T cell repertoires in COVID-19. Study overall: Sites in the United States, Italy and Spain provided acute and convalescent COVID-19 samples. Nucleic acid was either cDNA or gDNA, and it came from T cells, B-cell-depleted T cells, or PBMCs.

Per the germline V gene, CDR1 is MDHEN and CDR2 is SYDVKM. Deletions cut 10 bases from V and 3 bases from J, with 19 bases between. CDR3 length: 15 residues. Material: peripheral blood. V and J are TRBV28 and TRBJ1-3; D may be TRBD1 (6 bases). The origin of this receptor is a man aged 45-65 years with active or convalescent COVID-19. The chain's CDR3 is CATSMYRASGNTIYF. The CDR3 DNA follows: TGTGCCACCTCCATGTACAGGGCAAGTGGAAACACCATATATTTT.